What follows are 19 T cell receptor beta chains derived from one specimen sequenced in a study of T cells in localized non-small cell lung cancer. TCRdb's copy holds only in-frame clones and misses some; the assay was immunoSEQ multiplex PCR. The sample consists of around 92,000 clones, roughly 90% of them appearing once. This specimen was PBMCs, taken before any cancer treatment. These receptor sequences come from a woman aged 40-69 years with stage II squamous cell lung carcinoma.

The chain joins TRBV6-5 to TRBJ1-1, with TRBD1 matching 7 bases. CDR3 size: 14 residues. Unmatched junction bases numbered 5, after V lost 2 bases and J lost 5 bases. Germline V lookup: CDR1 MNHEY, CDR2 SVGAGI. This chain's CDR3 is CASSYRQGRTEAFF. CDR3 coding DNA: TGTGCCAGCAGTTACCGACAGGGCAGAACTGAAGCTTTCTTT.

Here the CDR3 reads CASSEARGRTQYF. CDR3 nucleotide sequence: TGTGCCAGCAGTGAAGCGCGGGGCAGAACGCAGTATTTT. This chain links TRBV6-1 with TRBJ2-3; maybe TRBD2 (6 bases). This CDR3 is built from 13 residues. The V gene lost 0 bases and the J gene lost 9 bases, with 10 bases spanning the gap. Germline lookup yields CDR1 MNHNS and CDR2 SASEGT.

The V call is TRBV6-5, the J call TRBJ1-2; the D is unclear. Germline V gene sequence: CDR1 MNHEY, CDR2 SVGAGI. This CDR3 contains 15 residues. The ends were cut back, 0 bases at V and 4 bases at J, with 12 bases in the middle. For the CDR3, the DNA is TGTGCCAGCAGTTACTCGAAGGGCGGTTTCTATGGCTACACCTTC. As protein: CASSYSKGGFYGYTF.

The rearrangement joins TRBV14 to TRBJ1-1; 9 bases map to TRBD1. The CDR3 has 16 amino acids. Germline CDR1 reads SGHDN; CDR2 reads FVKESK. The J segment lost 3 bases and the V segment lost 0 bases, leaving 5 bases of the junction unmatched. The CDR3 is CASSQEGQGIYTEAFF. The CDR3 nucleotides are TGTGCCAGCAGCCAAGAAGGACAGGGGATTTACACTGAAGCTTTCTTT.

This chain joins TRBV7-9 and TRBJ1-1; unclear D gene. V gave up 0 bases and J gave up 4 bases, with 6 bases separating them. Germline lookup yields CDR1 SEHNR and CDR2 FQNEAQ (reference sequence). The CDR3 runs 13 residues. CDR3 loop: CASSLASGTEAFF. For the CDR3, the DNA is TGTGCCAGCAGCTTAGCGTCCGGCACTGAAGCTTTCTTT.

The rearrangement links TRBV10-2 to TRBJ1-6; D unresolved. The CDR3 covers 11 residues. Between the trimmed V and J ends, which lost 2 bases and 10 bases, there was a span of 3 bases. Germline values: CDR1 WSHSY, CDR2 SAAADI. The chain's CDR3 is CASSEMSPLHF. In DNA, the CDR3 is TGCGCCAGCAGTGAGATGTCACCCCTCCACTTT.

This sequence joins TRBV29-1 and TRBJ1-1, with 9 bases aligning to TRBD1. The CDR3 contains 16 residues. The trim removed 7 bases at V and 2 bases at J, leaving 14 bases unmatched. Looked up from germline, CDR1 is SQVTM and CDR2 is ANQGSEA. CDR3: CSALPSSGQGNTEAFF. The CDR3 coding sequence is TGCAGCGCATTACCCTCGTCGGGACAGGGAAACACTGAAGCTTTCTTT.

Note on this clone: A read error may account for a junction end that differs from germline. The chain uses TRBV19 and TRBJ1-1; D is perhaps TRBD1 (5 bases). The CDR3 totals 13 residues. CDR1 is LNHDA, CDR2 SQIVND, per germline (reference sequence). Here the CDR3 DNA reads TGCTCTTCATCTGGGGGATGGGGCACTGAAGCTTTCTTT. Its translation is CSSSGGWGTEAFF.

The chain carries TRBV6-5 and TRBJ2-2, with unresolved D. Germline CDR1 reads MNHEY; CDR2 reads SVGAGI. Trimming removed 7 bases at V and 7 bases at J, with 7 bases between. The CDR3 has 11 residues. CDR3 DNA: TGTGCCAGCACCAAGGGCGGGGAGCTGTTTTTT. Residues: CASTKGGELFF.

CDR3: CAWTRRGIGELFF. The CDR3 region has the DNA TGTGCCTGGACCCGCAGGGGTATCGGGGAGCTGTTTTTT. V is TRBV30 and J is TRBJ2-2, with D tentatively TRBD1 (6 bases). V was clipped by 4 bases and J by 7 bases, with 13 bases between them. This CDR3 has 13 amino acids. Germline loops: CDR1 GTSNPN, CDR2 SVGIG (reference sequence).

This rearrangement joins TRBV6-6 to TRBJ1-1, with a tentative D call TRBD1 (5 bases). The CDR3 extends over 15 amino acids. Per germline, CDR1 MNHNY and CDR2 SVGAGI (reference sequence). V was clipped by 5 bases and J by 1 base, with 14 bases between them. The CDR3 reads CASSRKGQGNTEAFF. CDR3 bases: TGTGCCAGCAGTAGGAAAGGGCAGGGGAACACTGAAGCTTTCTTT.

The V call is TRBV6-1, the J call TRBJ1-5; the D is unclear. The V end lost 5 bases, the J end lost 4 bases, and 15 bases lay between the germline ends. The germline CDR1 and CDR2 sequences are MNHNS and SASEGT. This CDR3 region has 15 residues. The CDR3 coding sequence is TGTGCCAGCAGTCGGGTCCTCCAGTGGAATCAGCCCCAGCATTTT. It is translated as CASSRVLQWNQPQHF.

J is TRBJ1-4 and V is TRBV5-1; D is uncertain. The CDR3 covers 15 residues. Germline-derived CDR1 and CDR2 are SGHRS and YFSETQ. Trimming shortened V by 4 bases and J by 2 bases, and 12 bases separated the two germline ends. CDR3 sequence: CASSAWGATNEKLFF. As DNA, the CDR3 is TGCGCCAGCAGCGCCTGGGGAGCGACTAATGAAAAACTGTTTTTT.

The sample holds one count of this clone. The rearrangement links TRBV30 to TRBJ2-4; weak D call: TRBD2 (5 bases). V gave up 0 bases and J gave up 1 base, with 10 bases separating them. From germline, CDR1 is GTSNPN and CDR2 SVGIG (reference sequence). The CDR3 covers 15 residues. CDR3 coding DNA: TGTGCCTGGAGTGTACTAGGACCTGCCAAAAACATTCAGTACTTC. Protein sequence: CAWSVLGPAKNIQYF.

The rearrangement links TRBV6-5 to TRBJ2-2; TRBD2 agrees at 7 bases. The germline V gene has CDR1 MNHEY and CDR2 SVGAGI. Trimming at V came to 2 bases and at J to 6 bases, leaving 6 bases not matched to a gene. This CDR3 contains 15 residues. As DNA, the CDR3 is TGTGCCAGCAGTTACGGGGGGGGTAAGGCCGGGGAGCTGTTTTTT. It yields the protein CASSYGGGKAGELFF.

A word on this clone: Other DNA variants within this sample encode the same CDR3. The CDR3: CASRQAGETQYF. The CDR3, as DNA: TGTGCCAGTAGGCAGGCCGGTGAGACCCAGTACTTC. The chain joins TRBV19 to TRBJ2-5; no firm D call. V was shortened by 6 bases and J by 5 bases, with 10 bases between the two germline ends. The CDR3 has 12 residues. CDR1 LNHDA and CDR2 SQIVND come from the germline V gene (reference sequence).

The chain combines TRBV14 with TRBJ1-5; D unclear. The CDR3 loop spans 19 amino acids. V gave up 0 bases and J gave up 2 bases, with 20 bases separating them. Per the germline V gene, CDR1 is SGHDN and CDR2 is FVKESK. CDR3 DNA: TGTGCCAGCAGCCAAGATATCCCCCACACTGAATTGGGCAATCAGCCCCAGCATTTT. Its translation: CASSQDIPHTELGNQPQHF. Looking up the rest from reference TRBV14 and TRBJ1-5 gives the full variable domain: EAGVTQFPSHSVIEKGQTVTLRCDPISGHDNLYWYRRVMGKEIKFLLHFVKESKQDESGMPNNRFLAERTGGTYSTLKVQPAELEDSGVYFCASSQDIPHTELGNQPQHFGDGTRLSIL.

The chain couples TRBV10-3 to TRBJ1-6; TRBD1 is a possible D gene (6 bases). The CDR3 extends over 14 amino acids. The germline V and J ends were trimmed by 3 bases and 7 bases, with 10 bases remaining between them. Germline V gives CDR1 ENHRY, CDR2 SYGVKD. Here the CDR3 DNA reads TGTGCCATCAGTGACAGGGGCCCAAATTCACCCCTCCACTTT. Residues: CAISDRGPNSPLHF.

This chain uses TRBV7-9 with TRBJ2-3; D ambiguous. The CDR3 has 14 amino acids. Trimming removed 5 bases at V and 1 base at J, with 10 bases between. CDR1 SEHNR and CDR2 FQNEAQ come from the germline V gene (reference sequence). CDR3 bases: TGTGCCAGCAGCCAGGACCGGGGCACAGATACGCAGTATTTT. This sequence encodes CASSQDRGTDTQYF.